The 16 T cell receptor beta chains below were found in one sample sequenced in a study of CD8 T cells in Susac syndrome. RNA in amounts of roughly 0.5 to 1 ug was reverse transcribed with random hexamers. TCRdb re-derived calls from the immunoSEQ multiplex PCR reads in MiXCR, one entry per CDR3 protein. The table lists about 140,000 distinct CDR3 sequences, 95% of them singletons. Sequenced sample: CD4+ T cells from PBMCs. These TCRs come from a human donor with multiple sclerosis.

The rearrangement joins TRBV5-1 to TRBJ2-4; the D gene is possibly TRBD2 (6 bases). The germline gives CDR1 SGHRS, CDR2 YFSETQ. The CDR3 is 15 amino acids. V gave up 3 bases and J gave up 6 bases, with 16 bases separating them. The CDR3 DNA reads as TGCGCCAGCAGCTCACGGCATGGGGGAGGAAACATTCAGTACTTC. Protein: CASSSRHGGGNIQYF.

The rearrangement uses TRBV3-1 and TRBJ2-7, with a tentative D call TRBD2 (6 bases). V lost 0 bases, J lost 7 bases, and 19 bases lay in between. Germline CDR1 is LGHDT and CDR2 is YNNKEL (reference sequence). The CDR3 is made up of 16 amino acids. The DNA of the CDR3 is TGTGCCAGCAGCCAAGATCCGGCGGGGTGGCTAAGGGAGCAGTACTTC. Encoded protein: CASSQDPAGWLREQYF.

The V gene is TRBV6-1, the J gene TRBJ2-5; 10 bases fit TRBD1. The V gene's germline CDR1 is MNHNS and CDR2 SASEGT. The length of the CDR3 is 16 residues. The junction had 11 bases not matched to a gene; V was cut back by 6 bases and J by 4 bases. The CDR3 loop is CASSLSGTGVLETQYF. The CDR3 nucleotides are TGTGCCAGCAGCCTATCCGGGACAGGGGTACTAGAGACCCAGTACTTC.

The V gene is TRBV27, the J gene TRBJ1-1, with TRBD1 as a possible D gene (6 bases). This CDR3 spans 14 amino acids. CDR1 is MNHEY and CDR2 is SMNVEV in the germline V gene (reference sequence). Trimming left V 4 bases short and J 5 bases short, with 14 bases between. CDR3 sequence (DNA): TGTGCCAGCAGTTACCGACAGGTGGGGACTGAAGCTTTCTTT. It encodes CASSYRQVGTEAFF.

The genes are TRBV15 and TRBJ2-7, with a weak D call TRBD2 (6 bases). Germline V lookup: CDR1 LNHNV, CDR2 YYDKDF (reference sequence). The CDR3 totals 16 residues. V shed 5 bases and J shed 0 bases, with 17 bases lying between them. The CDR3 region has the DNA TGTGCCACCAGCCGGACTTTAGCGGCCAGCTCCTACGAGCAGTACTTC. Translation gives CATSRTLAASSYEQYF. Together with reference TRBV15 and TRBJ2-7, the CDR3 gives the full variable domain: DAMVIQNPRYQVTQFGKPVTLSCSQTLNHNVMYWYQQKSSQAPKLLFHYYDKDFNNEADTPDNFQSRRPNTSFCFLDIRSPGLGDTAMYLCATSRTLAASSYEQYFGPGTRLTVT.

The rearrangement links TRBV28 to TRBJ1-2; no clear D gene. CDR3 length: 10 amino acids. Germline V CDR1 and CDR2: MDHEN, SYDVKM. The CDR3 DNA reads as TGTGGAACCCTCCATAGAGGCTACACCTTC. Its protein product is CGTLHRGYTF.

The chain links TRBV28 to TRBJ2-6, with D uncertain. Trimming took off 6 bases at V and 5 bases at J, with 11 bases between the two ends. Germline V gives CDR1 MDHEN, CDR2 SYDVKM. This CDR3 is 14 amino acids long. The CDR3 nucleotides read TGTGCCAGCAGACACGCCAAGTGGGCCAACGTCCTGACTTTC. It encodes CASRHAKWANVLTF.

The chain couples TRBV12-3 or TRBV12-4 to TRBJ1-1; 8 bases are shared with TRBD1. The trim removed 3 bases at V and 11 bases at J, leaving 8 bases unmatched. The CDR3 has 13 amino acids. This CDR3 reads CASSLGQVNSAFF. DNA for the CDR3: TGTGCCAGCAGTTTGGGACAGGTAAACTCTGCTTTCTTT.

The chain has TRBV6-1 and TRBJ1-4; a weak D match, TRBD1 (5 bases). The CDR3 runs to 16 residues. CDR1 and CDR2 (germline): MNHNS, SASEGT. V dropped 6 bases and J dropped 0 bases, with 14 bases sitting between them. CDR3 sequence (DNA): TGTGCCAGCAGCCCTCAGACAGTATCAACTAATGAAAAACTGTTTTTT. Its translation is CASSPQTVSTNEKLFF.

The chain has TRBV9 and TRBJ2-3, with TRBD2 matching over 15 bases. V dropped 4 bases and J dropped 0; count of bases not matched to a gene: 6. Germline lookup yields CDR1 SGDLS and CDR2 YYNGEE. CDR3 size: 18 residues. The CDR3: CASSLGLAGGLSTDTQYF. The CDR3 DNA reads TGTGCCAGCAGCCTCGGACTAGCGGGAGGGCTTAGCACAGATACGCAGTATTTT. The full variable domain, its missing parts supplied by reference TRBV9 and TRBJ2-3, is DSGVTQTPKHLITATGQRVTLRCSPRSGDLSVYWYQQSLDQGLQFLIQYYNGEERAKGNILERFSAQQFPDLHSELNLSSLELGDSALYFCASSLGLAGGLSTDTQYFGPGTRLTVL.

The chain joins TRBV12-3 or TRBV12-4 to TRBJ2-7; TRBD2 aligns across 9 bases. The trim removed 4 bases at V and 3 bases at J, leaving 7 bases unmatched. This CDR3 spans 15 amino acids. The CDR3 protein is CASSSSGTSSYEQYF. CDR3 DNA: TGTGCCAGCAGTTCATCCGGGACTAGCAGCTACGAGCAGTACTTC.

V usage is TRBV30 and J usage is TRBJ2-7; D remains ambiguous. Trimming pared 6 bases from V and 0 bases from J, leaving 9 bases between. Germline values: CDR1 GTSNPN, CDR2 SVGIG (reference sequence). This CDR3 region has 12 residues. CDR3 residues: CACSISSYEQYF. CDR3 coding DNA: TGTGCCTGTTCGATAAGCTCCTACGAGCAGTACTTC. Based on the CDR3 plus reference TRBV30 and TRBJ2-7, the full variable domain is SQTIHQWPATLVQPVGSPLSLECTVEGTSNPNLYWYRQAAGRGLQLLFYSVGIGQISSEVPQNLSASRPQDRQFILSSKKLLLSDSGFYLCACSISSYEQYFGPGTRLTVT.

The chain recombines TRBV12-3 or TRBV12-4 with TRBJ2-1; 11 positions agree with TRBD2. The CDR3 extends over 16 amino acids. V was clipped by 3 bases and J by 8 bases; unmatched bases: 9. The CDR3: CASSFRPSGGRHEQFF. The DNA of the CDR3 is TGTGCCAGCAGTTTCCGGCCTAGCGGGGGGAGACATGAGCAGTTCTTC.

The chain joins TRBV9 to TRBJ2-1, with D unresolved. The V gene lost 3 bases and the J gene lost 6 bases, with 13 bases spanning the gap. CDR1 is SGDLS and CDR2 is YYNGEE in the germline V gene. This CDR3 spans 14 amino acids. CDR3 DNA: TGTGCCAGCAGCGCATCCCCCCGGGTCAATGAGCAGTTCTTC. It translates to CASSASPRVNEQFF.

CDR3 amino acids: CATSEPGNQPQHF. In DNA, the CDR3 is TGTGCCACCTCGGAGCCTGGCAATCAGCCCCAGCATTTT. This chain links TRBV24-1 with TRBJ1-5; D uncertain. Germline CDR1 and CDR2: KGHDR and SFDVKD. CDR3 length: 13 residues. The germline V and J ends were trimmed by 9 bases and 2 bases, with 10 bases remaining between them.

The chain uses TRBV19 and TRBJ1-6; a possible D gene is TRBD1 (5 bases). Germline-derived CDR1 and CDR2 are LNHDA and SQIVND (reference sequence). The CDR3 covers 15 residues. Between the trimmed V and J ends, which lost 3 bases and 7 bases, there was a span of 13 bases. The CDR3 DNA follows: TGTGCCAGTAGTATTATCGAGGGACGGAATTCACCCCTCCACTTT. This sequence encodes CASSIIEGRNSPLHF.